A single sample is the source of the 4 T cell receptor beta chains below, sequenced in a study of cytomegalovirus exposure and HLA in healthy donors. Researchers ran the PCR with 60 Vbeta and 13 Jbeta primers. Here immunoSEQ multiplex PCR was the method, and the copy in TCRdb shows in-frame clones only, minus some. The sample holds more than 130,000 clones; around 81% are singletons and the top ten take less than 3%. Sequencing was done on a sample of PBMCs. These receptors originate from a male donor in good health and CMV-seronegative.

The count of this clone is one. This chain joins TRBV21-1 and TRBJ2-1; the table assigns TRBD2, which was not confirmed against the DNA. TRBV21-1 counts as a pseudogene. The CDR3 runs 20 residues. In DNA, the CDR3 is TGTGCCAGCAGCAAAGCGGTTATCTGTCAAGCGGGAAAATCCTACAATGAGCAGTTCTTC. This translates into CASSKAVICQAGKSYNEQFF.

The CDR3 sequence is CASSAGQLLNTEAFF. CDR3 coding DNA: TGTGCCAGCAGCGCCGGACAGCTACTGAACACTGAAGCTTTCTTT. This chain joins TRBV9 and TRBJ1-1; D may be TRBD1 (6 bases). CDR3 length: 15 amino acids. Trimming shortened V by 3 bases and J by 0 bases, and 12 bases separated the two germline ends. Per the germline V gene, CDR1 is SGDLS and CDR2 is YYNGEE.

The genes are TRBV18 and TRBJ1-1, with 7 bases matching TRBD1. CDR1 is KGHSH, CDR2 LQKENI, per germline. Unmatched junction bases numbered 6, after V lost 8 bases and J lost 0 bases. This CDR3 region has 14 residues. CDR3 amino acids: CASRRQGMNTEAFF. The CDR3 DNA is TGTGCCAGCCGACGACAGGGCATGAACACTGAAGCTTTCTTT.

The rearrangement links TRBV7-9 to TRBJ1-2; the D gene is possibly TRBD1 (6 bases). The V gene's germline CDR1 is SEHNR and CDR2 FQNEAQ (reference sequence). V was cut by 5 bases and J by 4 bases, with 17 bases left in between. The CDR3 is made up of 15 amino acids. CDR3 DNA sequence: TGTGCCAGCAGCCGGAGTGGGGGCGCGGGCTATGGCTACACCTTC. Its protein product is CASSRSGGAGYGYTF. Full variable domain (remainder filled in from reference TRBV7-9 and TRBJ1-2): DTGVSQNPRHKITKRGQNVTFRCDPISEHNRLYWYRQTLGQGPEFLTYFQNEAQLEKSRLLSDRFSAERPKGSFSTLEIQRTEQGDSAMYLCASSRSGGAGYGYTFGSGTRLTVV.